Below are 9 T cell receptor beta chains sequenced from a single sample in a study of cytomegalovirus exposure and HLA in healthy donors. The PCR was carried out with 60 Vbeta primers and 13 Jbeta primers. Only in-frame clones appear in the TCRdb table, and some are missing; sequencing was by immunoSEQ multiplex PCR. Of 150,000 to 180,000 clones listed, 75% are singletons. Sequencing was carried out using PBMCs. The receptors were sampled from a man younger than 35 in good health and CMV-seronegative.

The chain carries TRBV7-9 and TRBJ2-4; possibly TRBD2 for D (5 bases). In germline, CDR1 is SEHNR, CDR2 FQNEAQ (reference sequence). There are 12 residues in the CDR3. Between the trimmed V and J ends, which lost 8 bases and 4 bases, there was a span of 9 bases. In nucleotides, the CDR3 is TGTGCCAGCGGGAGCCTAAAAAACATTCAGTACTTC. It encodes CASGSLKNIQYF.

This sequence joins TRBV28 and TRBJ2-3; D gene unclear. CDR1 MDHEN and CDR2 SYDVKM come from the germline V gene. Trimming stripped 1 base from V and 2 bases from J, with 7 bases between. This CDR3 comprises 14 residues. CDR3 loop: CASSLSRNTDTQYF. DNA of the CDR3: TGTGCCAGCAGTTTATCCAGAAACACAGATACGCAGTATTTT.

This clone was picked up one time. The chain has TRBV9 and TRBJ2-1; D remains unclear. Germline CDR1 reads SGDLS; CDR2 reads YYNGEE. Deletions cut 7 bases from V and 0 bases from J, with 11 bases between. This CDR3 has 14 amino acids. The CDR3 protein is CASGEISSYNEQFF. The CDR3 DNA reads as TGTGCCAGCGGAGAAATCAGCTCCTACAATGAGCAGTTCTTC.

The gene calls are TRBV7-6 and TRBJ2-1; D uncertain. Germline V gives CDR1 SGHVS, CDR2 FNYEAQ. The CDR3 has 12 amino acids. Between the trimmed V and J ends, which lost 6 bases and 16 bases, there was a span of 19 bases. In nucleotides, the CDR3 is TGTGCCAGCAGTCTAGGCGCGACCCCGAGTTTCTTC. Encoded protein: CASSLGATPSFF.

This clone was found a few times. V is TRBV5-1 and J is TRBJ2-1, with TRBD2 matching 12 bases. The CDR3 has 19 residues. Germline lookup yields CDR1 SGHRS and CDR2 YFSETQ. Trimming at V came to 1 base and at J to 0 bases, leaving 8 bases not matched to a gene. This CDR3 is CASSLQSSGRAVSYNEQFF. The CDR3 DNA reads as TGCGCCAGCAGCTTGCAGTCTAGCGGGAGGGCGGTCTCCTACAATGAGCAGTTCTTC.

The chain is built from TRBV6-1 and TRBJ2-1, with 11 bases aligning to TRBD2. The ends lost 4 bases at V and 9 bases at J; junction bases unmatched: 11. The germline V gene has CDR1 MNHNS and CDR2 SASEGT. The CDR3 consists of 16 residues. The CDR3 bases are TGTGCCAGCAGTGGGAGTGCGGGACTAGCGGTCGGTGAGCAGTTCTTC. This sequence encodes CASSGSAGLAVGEQFF.

The sample holds a few counts of this clone. The chain employs TRBV7-9 and TRBJ2-5, with 10 bases matching TRBD1. This CDR3 contains 16 residues. V gave up 5 bases and J gave up 5 bases; unmatched junction bases: 11. The germline gives CDR1 SEHNR, CDR2 FQNEAQ (reference sequence). For the CDR3, the DNA is TGTGCCAGCAGCCCAGGTGGGACAGGGGACGGCGAGACCCAGTACTTC. Its protein product is CASSPGGTGDGETQYF.

The rearrangement joins TRBV7-6 to TRBJ1-1; a possible D gene is TRBD1 (6 bases). V lost 0 bases and J 8 bases, leaving 16 bases between the germline ends. CDR3 length: 15 amino acids. Per the germline V gene, CDR1 is SGHVS and CDR2 is FNYEAQ. CDR3 sequence reads: CASSLAVTGLTEAFF. As DNA, the CDR3 is TGTGCCAGCAGCTTAGCGGTGACAGGTTTAACGGAAGCTTTCTTT.

V gene TRBV5-6 combines with J gene TRBJ2-2; 8 nucleotides line up with TRBD2. V shed 3 bases, J shed 5 bases, and the junction held 6 bases outside the gene matches. The V gene's germline CDR1 is SGHDT and CDR2 YYEEEE. This CDR3 spans 15 amino acids. The CDR3 here is CASSSPGGVTGELFF. CDR3 bases: TGTGCCAGCAGCTCCCCGGGGGGGGTAACCGGGGAGCTGTTTTTT. Full variable domain (remainder filled in from reference TRBV5-6 and TRBJ2-2): DAGVTQSPTHLIKTRGQQVTLRCSPKSGHDTVSWYQQALGQGPQFIFQYYEEEERQRGNFPDRFSGHQFPNYSSELNVNALLLGDSALYLCASSSPGGVTGELFFGEGSRLTVL.